The 2 T cell receptor beta chains in this list originate from one sample, sequenced in a study of cytomegalovirus exposure and HLA in healthy donors (dated by TCRdb to the late 2010s). Library preparation used the immunoSEQ multiplex PCR assay. Held by TCRdb, this immuneACCESS table contains in-frame sequences only and omits some clones. Under half of the omission traces to an unresolved V gene where checked; the cause of the rest is unknown. The sample table shows 200,000 to 250,000 clones, and around 87% are seen once. The top ten clonotypes cover more than 1.5% of the sample. The sample taken for sequencing was PBMCs. These receptors were obtained from a woman between 18 and 30 years old in good health and CMV-seropositive.

The chain joins TRBV6-5 to TRBJ1-2, with 8 bases matching TRBD1. The CDR3 length is 14 residues. Unmatched junction bases numbered 6, after V lost 5 bases and J lost 4 bases. CDR1 and CDR2 (germline): MNHEY, SVGAGI. CDR3 bases: TGTGCCAGCAGTGTGGACAGGGCTGGCTATGGCTACACCTTC. It translates to CASSVDRAGYGYTF.

The chain links TRBV6-5 to TRBJ2-3, with 9 bases lining up with TRBD1. With 6 bases clipped from V and 1 base from J, the junction kept 5 bases outside the gene matches. This CDR3 is built from 15 residues. Per the germline V gene, CDR1 is MNHEY and CDR2 is SVGAGI. The CDR3 region has the DNA TGTGCCAGCAGCCAACAGGGGGCCGGCACAGATACGCAGTATTTT. Translating it yields CASSQQGAGTDTQYF.